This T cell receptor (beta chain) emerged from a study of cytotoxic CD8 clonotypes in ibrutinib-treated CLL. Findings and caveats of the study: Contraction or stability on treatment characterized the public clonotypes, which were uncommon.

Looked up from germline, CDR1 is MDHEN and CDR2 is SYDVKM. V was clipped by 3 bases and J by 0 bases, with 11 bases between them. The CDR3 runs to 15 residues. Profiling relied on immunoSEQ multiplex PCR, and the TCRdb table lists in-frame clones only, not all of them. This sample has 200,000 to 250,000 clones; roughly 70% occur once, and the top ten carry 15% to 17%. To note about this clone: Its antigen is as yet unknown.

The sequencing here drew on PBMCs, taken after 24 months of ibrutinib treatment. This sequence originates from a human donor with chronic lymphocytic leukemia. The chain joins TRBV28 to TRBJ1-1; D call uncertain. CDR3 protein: CASSFSRSVNTEAFF. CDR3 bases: TGTGCCAGCAGTTTCTCCAGGTCGGTGAACACTGAAGCTTTCTTT.